This T cell receptor beta chain was sequenced for a study of T cells after yellow fever vaccination. TCRdb processed the 5' RACE reads anew with MiXCR; each CDR3 protein has one entry. The top ten clones hold around a fifth of a sample with some 250,000 distinct CDR3 sequences, 3.6% of them seen once. General observations from the study: Reappearance after the booster was seen for most primary-vaccination clones, at 95% to 98% CD4 and about 90% CD8.

This clonotype appeared many times. Its antigen is not identified. Germline assignment: CDR1 MNHEY and CDR2 SVGAGI. This CDR3 spans 14 amino acids. Trimming took off 0 bases at V and 9 bases at J, with 12 bases between the two ends. The chain recombines TRBV6-5 with TRBJ1-5; D unclear. This receptor was identified in a man aged 18 to 30 who received the YFV17D yellow fever vaccine. The material was PBMCs, obtained 15 days after the yellow fever booster vaccination. The CDR3 nucleotides read TGTGCCAGCAGTTACTCGCTGGGTTCTGGGCCCCAGCATTTT. It specifies CASSYSLGSGPQHF.